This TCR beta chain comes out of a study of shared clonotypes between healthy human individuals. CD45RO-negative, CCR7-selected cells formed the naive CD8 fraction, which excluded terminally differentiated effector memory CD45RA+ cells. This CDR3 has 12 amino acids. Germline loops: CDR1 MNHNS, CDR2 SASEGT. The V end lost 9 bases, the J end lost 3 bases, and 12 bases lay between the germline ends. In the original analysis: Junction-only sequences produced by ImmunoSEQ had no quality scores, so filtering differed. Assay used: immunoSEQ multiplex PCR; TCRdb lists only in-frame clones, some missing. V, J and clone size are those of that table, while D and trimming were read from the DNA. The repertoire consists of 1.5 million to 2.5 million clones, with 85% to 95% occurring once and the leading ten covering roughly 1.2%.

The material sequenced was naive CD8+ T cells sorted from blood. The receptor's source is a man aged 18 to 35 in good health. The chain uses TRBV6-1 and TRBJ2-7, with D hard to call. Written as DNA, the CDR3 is TGTGCCAGTCAAGGAATGGGCTACGAGCAGTACTTC. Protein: CASQGMGYEQYF.